Listed below are T cell receptor beta chains from one sample, sequenced in a study of human T cells and chemical hapten exposure. TCRdb reprocessed the RACE reads via MiXCR and lists one record per CDR3 protein. The table has 300,000 to 450,000 distinct CDR3 sequences, approximately 5% seen once. The specimen comprised whole blood, sampled in connection with sensitization to the hapten diphenylcyclopropenone (DPC). The receptors stem from a woman between 45 and 60 years old with alopecia areata. Some clones in this sample may be carry-over from other donors' samples. CDR3s include the opening cysteine and the closing phenylalanine or tryptophan. The D gene is left open where the match is weak. Size is stated for part of the rows, as once, few or many counts, or as a class when the clone is expanded.

j_call | clone_size | d_call | v_call | cdr3_aa | cdr3_nt
TRBJ1-1 | many | . | TRBV5-1 | CASSLRVETEAFF | TGCGCCAGCAGCTTGAGGGTAGAGACTGAAGCTTTCTTT
TRBJ2-1 | . | . | TRBV20-1 | CSAGGGLDDEQFF | TGCAGTGCCGGTGGGGGCCTGGACGATGAGCAGTTCTTC
TRBJ2-7 | many | TRBD2 | TRBV4-3 | CASSQDRGLAGNPGHEQYF | TGCGCCAGCAGCCAAGATCGCGGACTAGCGGGGAACCCGGGCCACGAGCAGTACTTC
TRBJ2-1 | many | TRBD2 | TRBV27 | CASSLEGQREGHDNEQFF | TGTGCCAGCAGTTTAGAAGGCCAGCGGGAGGGCCACGACAATGAGCAGTTCTTC
TRBJ2-3 | . | TRBD2 | TRBV3-1 | CASSPRGGGGNTDTQYF | TGTGCCAGCAGCCCCCGGGGGGGCGGGGGCAACACAGATACGCAGTATTTT
TRBJ2-5 | many | . | TRBV9 | CASSVGVHQETQYF | TGTGCCAGCAGCGTAGGTGTCCACCAAGAGACCCAGTACTTC
TRBJ2-5 | many | . | TRBV28 | CASSSMPETQYF | TGTGCCAGCAGTTCCATGCCGGAGACCCAGTACTTC
TRBJ1-1 | many | TRBD1 | TRBV27 | CASSLGGQGYTEAFF | TGTGCCAGCAGTTTAGGAGGACAGGGGTACACTGAAGCTTTCTTT
TRBJ2-1 | few | TRBD1 | TRBV5-1 | CASSSGTGIYNEQFF | TGCGCCAGCAGCTCCGGGACAGGGATCTACAATGAGCAGTTCTTC
TRBJ1-1 | many | . | TRBV5-6 | CASSLKGSNDMNTEAFF | TGTGCCAGCAGCCTTAAGGGCTCGAACGACATGAACACTGAAGCTTTCTTT
TRBJ2-7 | few | . | TRBV5-1 | CASRFTPQSEAYEQYF | TGCGCCAGCAGATTTACCCCCCAGAGCGAAGCCTACGAGCAGTACTTC
TRBJ2-3 | . | . | TRBV12-5 | CASGPASRADTQYF | TGTGCTAGTGGTCCGGCCTCCCGGGCAGATACGCAGTATTTT
TRBJ1-5 | . | . | TRBV20-1 | CSAGEGNQPQHF | TGCAGTGCGGGCGAGGGCAATCAGCCCCAGCATTTT
TRBJ1-1 | . | . | TRBV6-5 | CATKRAMNTEAFF | TGTGCCACTAAGAGAGCTATGAACACTGAAGCTTTCTTT
TRBJ2-5 | many | . | TRBV5-1 | CASSLGGTPVGETQYF | TGCGCCAGCAGCTTGGGCGGGACACCCGTCGGGGAGACCCAGTACTTC
TRBJ2-1 | many | . | TRBV11-2 | CASSLEPYNEQFF | TGTGCCAGCAGCTTAGAACCCTACAATGAGCAGTTCTTC
TRBJ2-1 | . | . | TRBV7-9 | CASGEGGRAVNEQFF | TGTGCCAGCGGGGAAGGGGGGAGGGCCGTCAATGAGCAGTTCTTC
TRBJ2-3 | many | TRBD2 | TRBV7-8 | CASSGRASGGKRDTQYF | TGTGCCAGCAGTGGGAGGGCTAGCGGGGGGAAGAGGGATACGCAGTATTTT
TRBJ2-5 | many | . | TRBV29-1 | CSARIPGAGETQYF | TGCAGCGCACGAATACCGGGGGCAGGGGAGACCCAGTACTTC
TRBJ2-6 | few | . | TRBV6-2/TRBV6-3 | CASSLFRGGGANVLTF | TGTGCCAGCAGCCTCTTTAGGGGTGGTGGGGCCAACGTCCTGACTTTC
TRBJ2-1 | many | . | TRBV3-1 | CASSQALSEQFF | TGTGCCAGCAGCCAGGCCTTATCGGAGCAGTTCTTC